The clone carrying this TCR beta chain counts as medium-sized. TCRdb recomputed clones from the PCR reads via MiXCR. The sample includes several thousand clones, over 12% seen only once; the top ten take around 5.7%. This entry is derived from a study of metastatic and nonmetastatic thyroid tumors. The overall study: The authors compared repertoires across blood and tumor or nodule tissue from malignant and benign thyroid patients.

Treatment of any kind had been given to no patient before thyroid surgery. Germline values: CDR1 MNHNS, CDR2 SASEGT. Trimming cost V 8 bases and J 2 bases, with 15 bases left between them. CDR3 length equals 15 residues. The sequenced sample consisted of blood. This TCR came from a female donor with papillary thyroid cancer or a benign thyroid nodule (not recorded which). Some clones in this sample may be carry-over from other donors' samples. V is TRBV6-1 and J is TRBJ2-2; no firm D call. CDR3 nucleotides: TGTGCCAGCCGGACCCAAACGCTTAACACCGGGGAGCTGTTTTTT. Protein sequence: CASRTQTLNTGELFF.